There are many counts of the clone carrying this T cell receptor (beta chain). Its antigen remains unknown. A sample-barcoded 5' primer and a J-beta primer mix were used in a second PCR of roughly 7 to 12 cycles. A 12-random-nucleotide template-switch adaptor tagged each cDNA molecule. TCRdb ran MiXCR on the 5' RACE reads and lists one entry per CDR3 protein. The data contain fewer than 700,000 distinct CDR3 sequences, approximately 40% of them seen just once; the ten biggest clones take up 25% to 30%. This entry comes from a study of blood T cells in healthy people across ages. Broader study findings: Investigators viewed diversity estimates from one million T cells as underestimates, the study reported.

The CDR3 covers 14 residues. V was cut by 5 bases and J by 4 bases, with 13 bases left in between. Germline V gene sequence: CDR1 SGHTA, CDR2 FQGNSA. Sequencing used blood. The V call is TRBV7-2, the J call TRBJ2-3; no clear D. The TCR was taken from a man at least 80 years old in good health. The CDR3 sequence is CASSLTMGADTQYF. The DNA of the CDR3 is TGTGCCAGCAGCCTTACAATGGGTGCAGATACGCAGTATTTT.